Below are 25 T cell receptor beta chains sequenced from a single sample in a study of metastatic and nonmetastatic thyroid tumors. TCRdb reanalyzed the PCR reads via MiXCR. The table has about 15,000 clones, about 20% seen once. There were no patients who had received any treatment before thyroid surgery. The material sequenced was blood. All receptors derive from a female donor with papillary thyroid cancer or a benign thyroid nodule (not recorded which). Some clones in this sample may be carry-over from other donors' samples.

The J gene is TRBJ1-2, the V gene TRBV28, with D tentatively TRBD1 (6 bases). Per the germline V gene, CDR1 is MDHEN and CDR2 is SYDVKM. V was trimmed by 3 bases and J by 2 bases, leaving 10 bases between them. The CDR3 covers 14 residues. CDR3 DNA: TGTGCCAGCAGTTTCTCGACAGGAAACTATGGCTACACCTTC. As protein: CASSFSTGNYGYTF.

The chain has TRBV19 and TRBJ1-1, with D perhaps TRBD1 (6 bases). The germline V gene has CDR1 LNHDA and CDR2 SQIVND (reference sequence). The CDR3 extends over 16 amino acids. Deletions cut 6 bases from V and 3 bases from J, with 20 bases between. Here the CDR3 reads CASSTSGKGGDTEAFF. The CDR3 region has the DNA TGTGCCAGTAGCACATCTGGGAAGGGGGGCGACACTGAAGCTTTCTTT.

The chain recombines TRBV7-8 with TRBJ2-7, with D unclear. There are 14 residues in the CDR3. From germline, CDR1 is SGHVS and CDR2 FQNEAQ. V was clipped by 1 base and J by 3 bases, with 10 bases between them. CDR3 sequence: CASSLEQYLYEQYF. CDR3 nucleotides: TGTGCCAGCAGCTTAGAACAGTACCTCTACGAGCAGTACTTC.

The chain uses TRBV6-2 or TRBV6-3 and TRBJ2-7, with TRBD2 identical over 12 bases. V lost 4 bases and J lost 2; bases outside the gene matches: 3. The CDR3 contains 15 residues. CDR1 and CDR2 (germline): MNHEY, SVGEGT. CDR3 loop: CASSWTSGTPYEQYF. The DNA of the CDR3 is TGTGCCAGCAGTTGGACTAGCGGGACCCCCTACGAGCAGTACTTC.

The chain joins TRBV20-1 to TRBJ2-2, with a possible D match to TRBD2 (7 bases). From germline, CDR1 is DFQATT and CDR2 SNEGSKA (reference sequence). V dropped 7 bases and J dropped 7 bases, with 22 bases sitting between them. The CDR3 consists of 15 residues. As DNA, the CDR3 is TGCAGTGTTCCAAATGCAGGGAGGGACAACGGGGAGCTGTTTTTT. Amino acids: CSVPNAGRDNGELFF.

The chain combines TRBV20-1 with TRBJ1-1; D not certain. The CDR3 totals 12 residues. Germline lookup yields CDR1 DFQATT and CDR2 SNEGSKA (reference sequence). Trimming left V 0 bases short and J 1 base short, with 3 bases between. CDR3: CSARDGNTEAFF. The CDR3, as DNA: TGCAGTGCTAGAGACGGGAACACTGAAGCTTTCTTT.

This clone was seen at least ten times. The chain recombines TRBV3-1 with TRBJ1-6; D unresolved. Trimming cost V 2 bases and J 10 bases, with 9 bases left between them. This CDR3 spans 13 amino acids. Germline CDR1 is LGHDT and CDR2 is YNNKEL (reference sequence). CDR3 region: CASSQNLYSPLHF. The CDR3 DNA sequence: TGTGCCAGCAGCCAAAACCTGTACTCACCCCTCCACTTT.

There are many counts of this clone. The chain joins TRBV28 to TRBJ1-4, with a possible D match to TRBD1 (6 bases). V shed 5 bases and J shed 5 bases, with 18 bases lying between them. Germline CDR1 reads MDHEN; CDR2 reads SYDVKM. The CDR3 extends over 16 amino acids. The CDR3 loop is CASSLGGPMTNEKLFF. The CDR3 coding sequence is TGTGCCAGCAGTCTCGGGGGGCCCATGACGAATGAAAAACTGTTTTTT.

This clone was recorded at least ten times. CDR3 nucleotide sequence: TGCGCCAGCAGCTACTCGACAGGGGACTATGGCTACACCTTC. Residues: CASSYSTGDYGYTF. V is TRBV5-1 and J is TRBJ1-2, with 8 nucleotides matching TRBD1. The length of the CDR3 is 14 residues. The V gene end was trimmed by 3 bases and the J gene end by 3 bases; junction bases not matched to a gene: 4. Germline lookup yields CDR1 SGHRS and CDR2 YFSETQ.

The chain has TRBV28 and TRBJ2-2; no clear D. This CDR3 is built from 16 residues. Trimming shortened V by 5 bases and J by 5 bases, and 18 bases separated the two germline ends. Germline-derived CDR1 and CDR2 are MDHEN and SYDVKM. The CDR3 DNA reads TGTGCCAGCAGTCTTCCCACGGACGGACGAACCGGGGAGCTGTTTTTT. Translating it yields CASSLPTDGRTGELFF.

The chain has TRBV5-5 and TRBJ1-2, with unresolved D. The germline V and J ends were trimmed by 2 bases and 2 bases, with 13 bases remaining between them. In germline, CDR1 is SGHKS, CDR2 YYEKEE (reference sequence). The CDR3 extends over 15 amino acids. The CDR3 protein is CASSFGSEPNYGYTF. The DNA of the CDR3 is TGTGCCAGCAGCTTCGGGTCGGAACCAAACTATGGCTACACCTTC.

This clone was seen only a few times. The chain joins TRBV3-1 to TRBJ2-7; D remains ambiguous. The germline V gene encodes CDR1 LGHDT and CDR2 YNNKEL (reference sequence). The CDR3 spans 15 residues. Trimming removed 4 bases at V and 2 bases at J, with 15 bases between. This CDR3 is CASSPPVGPTYEQYF. CDR3 nucleotide sequence: TGTGCCAGCAGCCCCCCCGTCGGGCCGACCTACGAGCAGTACTTC.

This clone is labeled medium-sized. The V gene is TRBV6-1, the J gene TRBJ2-3; no clear D gene. The ends were cut back, 5 bases at V and 4 bases at J, with 7 bases in the middle. CDR3 size: 12 residues. Germline CDR1 reads MNHNS; CDR2 reads SASEGT. CDR3 in DNA: TGTGCCAGCAGTAATCGGCCAGATACGCAGTATTTT. It yields the protein CASSNRPDTQYF.

The chain couples TRBV10-3 to TRBJ1-2, with a weak D call TRBD1 (6 bases). The V gene's germline CDR1 is ENHRY and CDR2 SYGVKD. This CDR3 has 12 residues. Trimming took 4 bases from V and 6 from J, leaving 9 bases between them. CDR3 residues: CAISATGNGYTF. The DNA for the CDR3 is TGTGCCATCAGTGCTACAGGGAATGGCTACACCTTC.

This chain links TRBV6-5 with TRBJ1-6; D gene unclear. The CDR3 is 12 amino acids. Trimming pared 6 bases from V and 11 bases from J, leaving 11 bases between. Germline loops: CDR1 MNHEY, CDR2 SVGAGI. The CDR3 bases are TGTGCCAGCAGCTTAAACGGGCCACCCCTCCACTTT. Amino acids: CASSLNGPPLHF.

This clone has a count of ten or more. This chain links TRBV30 with TRBJ1-5; weak D call: TRBD1 (6 bases). CDR3 size: 15 residues. V lost 0 bases and J lost 1, with 10 bases in between. Germline values: CDR1 GTSNPN, CDR2 SVGIG (reference sequence). CDR3 sequence: CAWSVSQGSNQPQHF. The CDR3 region has the DNA TGTGCCTGGAGTGTAAGTCAGGGGAGCAATCAGCCCCAGCATTTT.

This clone was seen at least ten times. The chain has TRBV7-8 and TRBJ2-1, with 10 positions matching TRBD2. The germline gives CDR1 SGHVS, CDR2 FQNEAQ. V lost 5 bases and J lost 0; bases outside the gene matches: 7. This CDR3 is built from 17 residues. In DNA form, the CDR3 reads TGTGCCAGCAGCACCCGTAGCGGGGGGTACTCCTACAATGAGCAGTTCTTC. Translated: CASSTRSGGYSYNEQFF.

This clone has at least ten counts. This chain's CDR3 is CASSPPGGSQETQYF. CDR3 coding DNA: TGTGCCAGCAGCCCTCCAGGGGGGAGCCAAGAGACCCAGTACTTC. J is TRBJ2-5 and V is TRBV9; possible D gene TRBD1, 7 bases. Trimming took off 4 bases at V and 1 base at J, with 14 bases between the two ends. The CDR3 has 15 residues. CDR1 is SGDLS, CDR2 YYNGEE, per germline.

This sequence joins TRBV6-1 and TRBJ2-7; no clear D gene. V gave up 3 bases and J gave up 2 bases, with 14 bases separating them. The length of the CDR3 is 15 residues. The germline CDR1 and CDR2 sequences are MNHNS and SASEGT. CDR3: CASSDPAGPTYEQYF. CDR3 nucleotide sequence: TGTGCCAGCAGTGACCCAGCCGGGCCCACCTACGAGCAGTACTTC.

This clone appeared many times. This sequence may be a read error, since a much larger clone differs from it by one base. This rearrangement joins TRBV6-1 to TRBJ1-5; D might be TRBD1 (6 bases). Germline CDR1 and CDR2: MNHNS and SASEGT. CDR3 length: 15 residues. The CDR3 loop reads CASRRTGNGNLPQHF. Written as DNA, the CDR3 is TGTGCCAGCAGGAGAACAGGGAACGGCAATCTGCCCCAGCATTTT.

This rearrangement joins TRBV12-5 to TRBJ2-7; 8 nucleotides line up with TRBD1. CDR3 size: 14 residues. The ends lost 2 bases at V and 4 bases at J; junction bases unmatched: 4. Germline CDR1 is LGHNT and CDR2 is FRNRAP. The CDR3, as DNA: TGTGCTAGTGGTTTGACAGACAGGGGTTACGAGCAGTACTTC. Translated, it gives CASGLTDRGYEQYF.

In the case of this clone: Relative to the germline gene, one junction end is altered; a read error may explain this. This sequence joins TRBV20-1 and TRBJ2-5; tentatively, D is TRBD2 (5 bases). Germline assignment: CDR1 DFQATT and CDR2 SNEGSKA (reference sequence). The CDR3 is made up of 13 amino acids. The chain's CDR3 is CSASPPSWDTQYF. In nucleotides, the CDR3 is TGCAGCGCTAGCCCACCCTCCTGGGATACCCAGTACTTC.

This clone was seen many times. The chain joins TRBV2 to TRBJ2-1; either TRBD1 or TRBD2 may supply D (5 bases each). The CDR3 has 13 amino acids. Germline lookup yields CDR1 SNHLY and CDR2 FYNNEI. With 3 bases removed from V and 9 bases from J, the gap between germline ends came to 12 bases. The CDR3 DNA reads as TGTGCCAGCAGTGACCGAGGGGATAGTGAGCAGTTCTTC. Translating it yields CASSDRGDSEQFF. Together with reference TRBV2 and TRBJ2-1, the CDR3 gives the full variable domain: EPEVTQTPSHQVTQMGQEVILRCVPISNHLYFYWYRQILGQKVEFLVSFYNNEISEKSEIFDDQFSVERPDGSNFTLKIRSTKLEDSAMYFCASSDRGDSEQFFGPGTRLTVL.

This clone was detected many times. CDR3 residues: CASSYGTVTGELFF. The CDR3 nucleotides read TGCGCCAGCAGCTACGGGACAGTGACCGGGGAGCTGTTTTTT. The chain recombines TRBV5-1 with TRBJ2-2; 7 positions agree with TRBD1. CDR1 SGHRS and CDR2 YFSETQ come from the germline V gene. With V trimmed by 3 bases and J by 5 bases, 4 bases remained unmatched. The CDR3 sequence is 14 residues long.

At least ten counts were recorded for this clone. This chain connects TRBV4-3 to TRBJ1-4, with 9 bases fitting TRBD1. After removal of 7 bases from V and 10 bases from J, the junction contained 10 bases not matched to a gene. This CDR3 is 14 amino acids long. Per germline, CDR1 LGHNA and CDR2 YSLEER. CDR3 region: CASTQDRGGGKLFF. CDR3 nucleotide sequence: TGCGCCAGCACGCAGGACAGGGGCGGCGGAAAACTGTTTTTT.